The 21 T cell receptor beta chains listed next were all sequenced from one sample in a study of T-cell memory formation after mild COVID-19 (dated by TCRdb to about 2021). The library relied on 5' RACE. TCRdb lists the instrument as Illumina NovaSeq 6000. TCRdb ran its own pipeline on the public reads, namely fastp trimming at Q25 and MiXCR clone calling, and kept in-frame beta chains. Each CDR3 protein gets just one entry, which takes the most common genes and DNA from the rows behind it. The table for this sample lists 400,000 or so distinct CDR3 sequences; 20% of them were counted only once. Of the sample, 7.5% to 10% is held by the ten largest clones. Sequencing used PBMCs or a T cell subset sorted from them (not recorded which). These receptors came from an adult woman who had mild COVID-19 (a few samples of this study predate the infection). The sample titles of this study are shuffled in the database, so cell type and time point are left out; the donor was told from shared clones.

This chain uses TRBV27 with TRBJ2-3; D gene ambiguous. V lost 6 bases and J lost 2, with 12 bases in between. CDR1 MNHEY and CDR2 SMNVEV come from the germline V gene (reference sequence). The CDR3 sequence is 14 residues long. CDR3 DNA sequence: TGTGCCAGCAGCGACTTCCTGGCCACAGATACGCAGTATTTT. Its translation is CASSDFLATDTQYF.

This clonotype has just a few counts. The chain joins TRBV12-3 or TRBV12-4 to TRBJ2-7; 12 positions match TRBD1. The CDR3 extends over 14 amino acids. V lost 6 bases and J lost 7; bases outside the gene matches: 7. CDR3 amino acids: CASRSGQGAREQYF. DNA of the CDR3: TGTGCCAGCAGGTCGGGACAGGGGGCGCGGGAGCAGTACTTC.

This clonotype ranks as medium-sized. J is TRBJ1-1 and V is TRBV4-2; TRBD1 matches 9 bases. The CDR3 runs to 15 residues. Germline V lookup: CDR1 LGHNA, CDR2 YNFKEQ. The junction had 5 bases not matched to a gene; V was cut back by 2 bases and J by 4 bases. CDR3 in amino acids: CASSQPDRGFTEAFF. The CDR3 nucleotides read TGTGCCAGCAGCCAACCGGACAGGGGTTTCACTGAAGCTTTCTTT.

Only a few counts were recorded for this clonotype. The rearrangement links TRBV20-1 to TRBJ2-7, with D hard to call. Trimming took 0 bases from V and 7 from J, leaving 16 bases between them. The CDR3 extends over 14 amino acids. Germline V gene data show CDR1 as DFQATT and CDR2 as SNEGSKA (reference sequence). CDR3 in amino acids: CSARDPLGFSEQYF. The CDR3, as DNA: TGCAGTGCTAGAGATCCGTTAGGCTTCAGTGAGCAGTACTTC.

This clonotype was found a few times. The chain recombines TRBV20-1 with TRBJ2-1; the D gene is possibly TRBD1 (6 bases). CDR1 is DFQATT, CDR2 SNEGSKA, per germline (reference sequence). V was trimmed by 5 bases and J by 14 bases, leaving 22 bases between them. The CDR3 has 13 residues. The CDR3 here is CSASNRVDSRKFF. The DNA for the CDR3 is TGCAGTGCTTCAAACAGGGTAGACTCCAGAAAGTTCTTC.

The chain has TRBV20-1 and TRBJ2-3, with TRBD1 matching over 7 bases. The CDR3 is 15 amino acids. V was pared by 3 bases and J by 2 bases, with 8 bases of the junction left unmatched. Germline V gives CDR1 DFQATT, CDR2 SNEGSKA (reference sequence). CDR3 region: CSARGPTGYTDTQYF. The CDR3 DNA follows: TGCAGTGCTAGGGGGCCGACAGGGTACACAGATACGCAGTATTTT.

As DNA, the CDR3 is TGTGCCACCAGTCAGACAGGGAACCATAATTCACCCCTCCACTTT. This encodes CATSQTGNHNSPLHF. The J gene is TRBJ1-6, the V gene TRBV15; TRBD1 matches at 7 bases. The V gene end was trimmed by 6 bases and the J gene end by 5 bases; junction bases not matched to a gene: 7. Germline CDR1 and CDR2: LNHNV and YYDKDF (reference sequence). The CDR3 covers 15 residues.

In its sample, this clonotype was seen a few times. DNA of the CDR3: TGTGCCAGCTCACAACAGGGACTAGCGGGAGAAGTTGTCCACAATGAGCAGTTCTTC. It translates to CASSQQGLAGEVVHNEQFF. The V gene is TRBV18, the J gene TRBJ2-1; 14 positions match TRBD2. This CDR3 is built from 19 residues. Germline V lookup: CDR1 KGHSH, CDR2 LQKENI. The junction had 13 bases not matched to a gene; V was cut back by 4 bases and J by 5 bases.

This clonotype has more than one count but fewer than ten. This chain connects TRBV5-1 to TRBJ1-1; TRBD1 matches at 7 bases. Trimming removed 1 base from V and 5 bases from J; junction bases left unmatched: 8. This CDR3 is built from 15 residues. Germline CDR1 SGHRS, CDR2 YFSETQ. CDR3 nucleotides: TGCGCCAGCAGCTTGTCCGGGCAGGGGGGTACTGAAGCTTTCTTT. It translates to CASSLSGQGGTEAFF. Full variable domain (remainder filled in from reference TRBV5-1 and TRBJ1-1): KAGVTQTPRYLIKTRGQQVTLSCSPISGHRSVSWYQQTPGQGLQFLFEYFSETQRNKGNFPGRFSGRQFSNSRSEMNVSTLELGDSALYLCASSLSGQGGTEAFFGQGTRLTVV.

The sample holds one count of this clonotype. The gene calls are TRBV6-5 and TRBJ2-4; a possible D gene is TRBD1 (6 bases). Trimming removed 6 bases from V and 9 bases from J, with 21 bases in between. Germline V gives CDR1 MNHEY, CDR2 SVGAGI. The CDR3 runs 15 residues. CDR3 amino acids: CASSLESVRGGIQYF. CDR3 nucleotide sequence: TGTGCCAGCAGCTTAGAAAGCGTCAGGGGTGGCATTCAGTACTTC.

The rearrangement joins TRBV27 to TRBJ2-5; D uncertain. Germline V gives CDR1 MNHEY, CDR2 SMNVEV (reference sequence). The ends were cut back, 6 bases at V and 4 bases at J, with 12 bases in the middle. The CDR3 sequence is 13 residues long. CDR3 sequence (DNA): TGTGCCAGCAGCCCATCCCCCGCAGAGACCCAGTACTTC. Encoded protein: CASSPSPAETQYF.

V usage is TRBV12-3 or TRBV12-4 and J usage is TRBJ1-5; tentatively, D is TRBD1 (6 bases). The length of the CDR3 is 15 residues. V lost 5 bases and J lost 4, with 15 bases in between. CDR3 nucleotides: TGTGCCAGCAGTCATTCAGGGGCCCATAATCAGCCCCAGCATTTT. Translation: CASSHSGAHNQPQHF.

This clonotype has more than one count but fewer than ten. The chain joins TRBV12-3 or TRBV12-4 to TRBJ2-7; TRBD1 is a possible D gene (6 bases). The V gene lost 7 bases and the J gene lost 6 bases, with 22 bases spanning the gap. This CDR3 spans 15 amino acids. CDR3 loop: CASNYQDSFPLEQYF. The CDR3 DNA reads TGTGCCAGCAACTATCAGGACAGTTTCCCCCTCGAGCAGTACTTC.

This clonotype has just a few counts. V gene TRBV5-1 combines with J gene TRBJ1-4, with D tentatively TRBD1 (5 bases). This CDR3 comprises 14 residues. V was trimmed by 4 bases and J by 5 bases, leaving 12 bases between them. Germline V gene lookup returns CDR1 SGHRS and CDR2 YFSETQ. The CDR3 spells CASSLMGGNEKLFF. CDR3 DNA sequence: TGCGCCAGCAGCCTTATGGGGGGAAATGAAAAACTGTTTTTT.

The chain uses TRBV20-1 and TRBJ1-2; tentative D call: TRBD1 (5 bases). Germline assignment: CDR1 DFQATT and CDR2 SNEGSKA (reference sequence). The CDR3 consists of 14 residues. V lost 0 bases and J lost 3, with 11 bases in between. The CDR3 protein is CSARDRARDYGYTF. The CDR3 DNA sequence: TGCAGTGCTAGAGATCGGGCCAGGGACTATGGCTACACCTTC.

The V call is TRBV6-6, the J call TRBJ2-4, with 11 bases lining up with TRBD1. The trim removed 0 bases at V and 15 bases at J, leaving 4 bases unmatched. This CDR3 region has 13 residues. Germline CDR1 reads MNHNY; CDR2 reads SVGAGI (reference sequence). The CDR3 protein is CASSYSGQGARYF. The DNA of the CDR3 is TGTGCCAGCAGTTACTCAGGACAGGGGGCGAGGTACTTC.

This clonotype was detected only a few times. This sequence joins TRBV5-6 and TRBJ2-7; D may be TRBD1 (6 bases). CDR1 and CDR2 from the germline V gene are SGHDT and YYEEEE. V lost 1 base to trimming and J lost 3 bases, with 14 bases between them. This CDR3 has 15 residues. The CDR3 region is CASSLSGAIFYEQYF. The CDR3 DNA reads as TGTGCCAGCAGCTTGTCAGGGGCCATCTTCTACGAGCAGTACTTC.

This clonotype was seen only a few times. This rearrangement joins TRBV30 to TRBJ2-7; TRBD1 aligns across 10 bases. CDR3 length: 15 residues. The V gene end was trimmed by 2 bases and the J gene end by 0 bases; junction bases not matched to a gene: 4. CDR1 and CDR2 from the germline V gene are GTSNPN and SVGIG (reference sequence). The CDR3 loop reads CAWSSGTGVSYEQYF. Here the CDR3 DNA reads TGTGCCTGGAGTTCCGGGACAGGGGTCTCCTACGAGCAGTACTTC.

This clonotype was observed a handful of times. The CDR3 sequence: CASGSGGAMGETQYF. CDR3 nucleotide sequence: TGTGCCAGCGGTAGCGGGGGGGCCATGGGAGAGACCCAGTACTTC. The chain has TRBV12-3 or TRBV12-4 and TRBJ2-5, with 11 bases identical to TRBD2. The CDR3 spans 15 residues. V lost 8 bases and J lost 4; bases outside the gene matches: 9.

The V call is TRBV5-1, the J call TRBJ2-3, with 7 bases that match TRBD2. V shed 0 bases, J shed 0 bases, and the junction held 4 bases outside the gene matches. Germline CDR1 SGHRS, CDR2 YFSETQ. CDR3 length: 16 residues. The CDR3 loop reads CASSLGLALSTDTQYF. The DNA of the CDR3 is TGCGCCAGCAGCTTGGGACTAGCCCTTAGCACAGATACGCAGTATTTT.

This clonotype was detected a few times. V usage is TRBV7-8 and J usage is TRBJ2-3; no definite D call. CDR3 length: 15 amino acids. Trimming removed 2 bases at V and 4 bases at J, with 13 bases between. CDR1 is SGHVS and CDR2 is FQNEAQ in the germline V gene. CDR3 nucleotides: TGTGCCAGCAGCTTAACGGCTCCTCTCCCAGATACGCAGTATTTT. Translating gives CASSLTAPLPDTQYF.